The 8 T cell receptor beta chains below all came from one sample that was sequenced in a study of shared clonotypes between healthy human individuals. This table comes from immunoSEQ multiplex PCR, and its TCRdb copy is limited to in-frame clones, with some not included. The sample contains about 690,000 clones, about nine tenths of which appear only once. Material: memory CD8+ T cells from PBMCs. Indicated subset: CD45RO+ cells pooled with CCR7-negative TemRA cells. Receptor source: a man between 18 and 29 years old in good health. Some clones in this sample may be carry-over from other donors' samples.

This rearrangement joins TRBV11-2 to TRBJ2-1; 15 bases map to TRBD2. V shed 5 bases, J shed 8 bases, and the junction held 7 bases outside the gene matches. CDR1 is SGHAT, CDR2 FQNNGV, per germline. CDR3 length equals 16 residues. The CDR3 spells CASSPGLAGGYDEQFF. The CDR3 DNA reads as TGTGCCAGCAGCCCTGGACTAGCGGGAGGGTACGATGAGCAGTTCTTC.

The chain combines TRBV25-1 with TRBJ1-1; the D is unclear. This CDR3 contains 10 residues. Germline V lookup: CDR1 MGHDK, CDR2 SYGVNS. With 4 bases removed from V and 6 bases from J, the gap between germline ends came to 3 bases. CDR3 in amino acids: CASSGPEAFF. The CDR3 DNA is TGTGCCAGCAGTGGCCCTGAAGCTTTCTTT.

CDR3 bases: TGTGCCAGCAGCCAAACTGGTGGGAGGGCTACAGATACGCAGTATTTT. This sequence encodes CASSQTGGRATDTQYF. The chain is built from TRBV9 and TRBJ2-3; 7 bases are shared with TRBD2. With V trimmed by 4 bases and J by 3 bases, 11 bases remained unmatched. The CDR3 covers 16 residues. Germline CDR1 SGDLS, CDR2 YYNGEE.

The rearrangement links TRBV29-1 to TRBJ2-7, with D possibly being TRBD1 or TRBD2 (6 bases each). CDR3 length: 15 amino acids. The germline V gene has CDR1 SQVTM and CDR2 ANQGSEA. V dropped 1 base and J dropped 0 bases, with 13 bases sitting between them. This CDR3 is CSVEGLGGTSYEQYF. The CDR3 bases are TGCAGCGTTGAAGGGCTCGGGGGCACCTCCTACGAGCAGTACTTC.

The V and J genes are TRBV7-8 and TRBJ1-5; D is possibly TRBD1 (6 bases). CDR1 and CDR2 from the germline V gene are SGHVS and FQNEAQ. The V gene lost 2 bases and the J gene lost 0 bases, with 14 bases spanning the gap. This CDR3 comprises 17 residues. This CDR3 reads CASSLYRGPYSNQPQHF. As DNA, the CDR3 is TGTGCCAGCAGCTTATATCGGGGGCCCTATAGCAATCAGCCCCAGCATTTT. The whole variable domain, filled in from reference TRBV7-8 and TRBJ1-5, reads GAGVSQSPRYKVAKRGQDVALRCDPISGHVSLFWYQQALGQGPEFLTYFQNEAQLDKSGLPSDRFFAERPEGSVSTLKIQRTQQEDSAVYLCASSLYRGPYSNQPQHFGDGTRLSIL.

The genes are TRBV28 and TRBJ2-2; 9 bases match TRBD1. Unmatched junction bases numbered 5, after V lost 8 bases and J lost 4 bases. Germline V CDR1 and CDR2: MDHEN, SYDVKM. This CDR3 comprises 14 residues. The CDR3, as DNA: TGTGCCAGCCGACTGACAGGGGGCACCGGGGAGCTGTTTTTT. Translated: CASRLTGGTGELFF.

The V call is TRBV28, the J call TRBJ1-5; the D is unclear. The germline V gene encodes CDR1 MDHEN and CDR2 SYDVKM. Trimming stripped 5 bases from V and 7 bases from J, with 15 bases between. This CDR3 is 14 amino acids long. CDR3 nucleotide sequence: TGTGCCAGCAGTCTCCGGCCAAGAGGGCAGCCCCAGCATTTT. Its translation: CASSLRPRGQPQHF. Full variable domain (outside the CDR3, taken from reference TRBV28 and TRBJ1-5): DVKVTQSSRYLVKRTGEKVFLECVQDMDHENMFWYRQDPGLGLRLIYFSYDVKMKEKGDIPEGYSVSREKKERFSLILESASTNQTSMYLCASSLRPRGQPQHFGDGTRLSIL.

The chain couples TRBV27 to TRBJ2-7; the D gene could be TRBD1 or TRBD2 (5 bases each). Germline V lookup: CDR1 MNHEY, CDR2 SMNVEV (reference sequence). V lost 4 bases, J lost 2 bases, and 12 bases lay in between. The CDR3 sequence is 14 residues long. As DNA, the CDR3 is TGTGCCAGCAGTTCGGGGACCACCGCCTACGAGCAGTACTTC. Amino acid sequence: CASSSGTTAYEQYF.